These T cell receptor beta chains were read from a single sample in a study of T cell changes during pregnancy in multiple sclerosis. Profiling relied on immunoSEQ multiplex PCR, and the TCRdb table lists in-frame clones only, not all of them. The sample carries about 100,000 clones, 85% to 95% recorded once. Sample: peripheral blood, taken in the third trimester of pregnancy. These receptors were collected from a female donor in good health, enrolled as a control in a pregnancy study. Both conserved end residues are part of each CDR3. D genes are given only for firm matches. The listing skips clone size in some rows; elsewhere it reads once, few, many or a size class.

j_gene,d_gene,abundance,v_gene,CDR3nt,CDR3aa
TRBJ2-6,.,.,TRBV9,TGTGCCAGCAGCGTAGGTGGTACTCGGTCAAGCTCTGGGGCCAACGTCCTGACTTTC,CASSVGGTRSSSGANVLTF
TRBJ1-3,TRBD1,.,TRBV10-3,TGTGCCATCGGAGCAGGGGACAGGGGCTCTGGAAACACCATATATTTT,CAIGAGDRGSGNTIYF
TRBJ1-2,TRBD1,.,TRBV25-1,TGTGCCAGCAGTGAACGAACAGGGGCCACTTATGGCTACACCTTC,CASSERTGATYGYTF
TRBJ2-2,TRBD2,.,TRBV7-3,TGTGCCAGCAGCTTGTCGGGGGGCACCGGGGAGCTGTTTTTT,CASSLSGGTGELFF
TRBJ2-4,.,once,TRBV7-6,TGTGCCAGCAGCCCTAAAAGACTAGGAGAAAACATTCAGTACTTC,CASSPKRLGENIQYF
TRBJ1-4,.,.,TRBV30,TGTGCCTGGAGTTCCGGAGGAGCGGCAACAACTAATGAAAAACTGTTTTTT,CAWSSGGAATTNEKLFF
TRBJ1-4,TRBD1,.,TRBV30,TGTGCCTGGAGTGTACGTACAGGACAGGGAGTTTTCCCTTCCGAAAAACTGTTTTTT,CAWSVRTGQGVFPSEKLFF
TRBJ2-7,.,.,TRBV5-4,TGTGCCAGCAGCATAGACAGCAACAACGAGCAGTACTTC,CASSIDSNNEQYF
TRBJ1-1,.,.,TRBV9,TGTGCCAGCAGCGTAGCGGCGACAGGTGAAGCTTTCTTT,CASSVAATGEAFF
TRBJ1-2,TRBD1,.,TRBV5-6,TGTGCCAGCAGCTTGGCAGGGGGCCCTAACTATGGCTACACCTTC,CASSLAGGPNYGYTF
TRBJ2-3,.,.,TRBV5-6,TGTGCCAGCAGCTTGGTTTTTGCCCAGTTGGCCACAGATACGCAGTATTTT,CASSLVFAQLATDTQYF
TRBJ2-3,TRBD2,.,TRBV5-1,TGCGCCAGCAGCCCCCTAGGCGGGGGAAGGACAGATACGCAGTATTTT,CASSPLGGGRTDTQYF
TRBJ1-4,TRBD1,once,TRBV5-4,TGTGCCAGCAGTCCGGGACAGGGGATTCGACTGTTTTTT,CASSPGQGIRLFF
TRBJ1-1,.,.,TRBV4-1,TGCGCCAGCAGCCAAGATACTGGGGCAGGGGCAGTGGGAGCTTTCTTT,CASSQDTGAGAVGAFF
TRBJ1-2,TRBD1,.,TRBV2,TGTGCCAGCGAGGGCCCTCCGGGACAGGACTATGGCTACACCTTC,CASEGPPGQDYGYTF
TRBJ2-1,.,.,TRBV19,TGTGCCAGTAGTAGGTCCCCAGCGAGGTTTGAGCAGTTCTTC,CASSRSPARFEQFF
TRBJ1-1,.,.,TRBV6-4,TGTGCCAGCCGGCAGGGGTTTGGGCGGGCTGAAGCTTTCTTT,CASRQGFGRAEAFF
TRBJ1-2,.,once,TRBV7-9,TGTGCCAGCAGCTTAGCAGAGACGGACTTCTATGGCTACACCTTC,CASSLAETDFYGYTF
TRBJ2-6,.,.,TRBV6-6,TGTGCCAGCAGTCCGACGGGGTACTCTGGGGCCAACGTCCTGACTTTC,CASSPTGYSGANVLTF